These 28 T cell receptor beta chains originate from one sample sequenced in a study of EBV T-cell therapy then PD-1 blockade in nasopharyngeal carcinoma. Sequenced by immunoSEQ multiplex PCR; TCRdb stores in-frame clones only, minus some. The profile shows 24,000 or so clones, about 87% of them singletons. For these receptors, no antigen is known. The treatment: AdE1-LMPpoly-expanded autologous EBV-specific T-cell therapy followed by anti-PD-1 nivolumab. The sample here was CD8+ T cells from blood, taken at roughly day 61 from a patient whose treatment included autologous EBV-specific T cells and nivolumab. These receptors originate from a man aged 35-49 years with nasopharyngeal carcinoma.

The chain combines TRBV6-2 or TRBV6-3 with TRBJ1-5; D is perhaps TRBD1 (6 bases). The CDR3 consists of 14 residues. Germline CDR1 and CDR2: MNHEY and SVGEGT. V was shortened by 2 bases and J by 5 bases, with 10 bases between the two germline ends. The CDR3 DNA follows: TGTGCCAGCAGTTACGCGGACAGCCATCAGCCCCAGCATTTT. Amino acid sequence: CASSYADSHQPQHF.

CDR3 sequence (DNA): TGTGCCAGCAGTTACTCGGGCAGGGCGCGAGTGACCCAGTACTTC. Translation gives CASSYSGRARVTQYF. V gene TRBV6-5 combines with J gene TRBJ2-5; weak D call: TRBD1 (5 bases). Germline loops: CDR1 MNHEY, CDR2 SVGAGI. The CDR3 sequence is 15 residues long. Trimming took off 0 bases at V and 7 bases at J, with 15 bases between the two ends.

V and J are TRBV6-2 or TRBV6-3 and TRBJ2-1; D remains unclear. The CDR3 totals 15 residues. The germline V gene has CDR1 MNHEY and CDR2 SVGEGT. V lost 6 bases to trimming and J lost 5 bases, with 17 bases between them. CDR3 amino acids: CASSLDWGNDNEQFF. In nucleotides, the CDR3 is TGTGCCAGCAGCCTCGACTGGGGTAATGACAATGAGCAGTTCTTC.

The DNA for the CDR3 is TGTGCCAGCAGCGCTGGGACTGTCTCCTACGAGCAGTACTTC. Its translation is CASSAGTVSYEQYF. The chain employs TRBV9 and TRBJ2-7; possibly TRBD2 for D (6 bases). This CDR3 contains 14 residues. Germline CDR1 SGDLS, CDR2 YYNGEE. V shed 3 bases and J shed 0 bases, with 10 bases lying between them.

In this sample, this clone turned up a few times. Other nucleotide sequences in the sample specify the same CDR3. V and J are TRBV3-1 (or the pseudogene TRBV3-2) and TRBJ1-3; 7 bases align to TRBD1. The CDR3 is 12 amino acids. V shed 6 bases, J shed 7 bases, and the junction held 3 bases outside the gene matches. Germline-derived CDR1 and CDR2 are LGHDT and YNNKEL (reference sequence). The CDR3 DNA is TGTGCCAGCAGTCCGACAGGGAACACCATATATTTT. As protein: CASSPTGNTIYF.

CDR3 nucleotide sequence: TGTGCCAGCAGTTTTATCAGGAACACCGGGGAGCTGTTTTTT. It codes for CASSFIRNTGELFF. The gene calls are TRBV27 and TRBJ2-2; D is uncertain. V lost 3 bases and J lost 1, with 6 bases in between. Germline V gives CDR1 MNHEY, CDR2 SMNVEV (reference sequence). CDR3 size: 14 residues.

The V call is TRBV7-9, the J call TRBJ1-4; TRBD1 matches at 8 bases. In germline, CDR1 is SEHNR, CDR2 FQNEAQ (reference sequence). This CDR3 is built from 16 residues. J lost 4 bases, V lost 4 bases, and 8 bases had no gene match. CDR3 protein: CASSSWTGQINEKLFF. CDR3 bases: TGTGCCAGCAGCTCCTGGACAGGGCAGATTAATGAAAAACTGTTTTTT.

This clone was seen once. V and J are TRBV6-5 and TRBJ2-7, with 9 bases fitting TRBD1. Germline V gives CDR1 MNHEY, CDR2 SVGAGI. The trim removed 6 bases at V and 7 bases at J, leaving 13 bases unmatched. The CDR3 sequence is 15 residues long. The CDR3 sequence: CASRISGTGIYEQYF. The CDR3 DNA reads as TGTGCCAGCAGAATATCCGGGACAGGGATTTATGAGCAGTACTTC.

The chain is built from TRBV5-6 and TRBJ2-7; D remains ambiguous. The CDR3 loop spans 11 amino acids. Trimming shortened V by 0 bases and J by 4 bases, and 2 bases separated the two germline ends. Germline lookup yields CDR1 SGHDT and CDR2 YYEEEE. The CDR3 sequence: CASSLGYEQYF. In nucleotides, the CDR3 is TGTGCCAGCAGCTTGGGGTACGAGCAGTACTTC.

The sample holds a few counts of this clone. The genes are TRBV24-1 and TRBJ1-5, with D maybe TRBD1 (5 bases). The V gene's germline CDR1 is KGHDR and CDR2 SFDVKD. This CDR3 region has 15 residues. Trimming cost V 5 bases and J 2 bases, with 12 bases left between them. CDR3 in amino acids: CATSGPGDGNQPQHF. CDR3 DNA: TGTGCCACCAGTGGCCCCGGGGACGGCAATCAGCCCCAGCATTTT.

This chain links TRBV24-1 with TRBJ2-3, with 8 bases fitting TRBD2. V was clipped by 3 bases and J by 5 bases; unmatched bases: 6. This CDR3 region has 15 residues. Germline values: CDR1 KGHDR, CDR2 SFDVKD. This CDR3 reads CATSDTGTRGDTQYF. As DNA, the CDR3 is TGTGCCACCAGTGATACCGGGACTAGGGGAGATACGCAGTATTTT.

Here the CDR3 reads CASMLNTEAFF. CDR3 nucleotide sequence: TGTGCCAGCATGTTGAACACTGAAGCTTTCTTT. The genes are TRBV7-8 and TRBJ1-1; D is unclear. V lost 7 bases and J lost 0, with 3 bases in between. The germline V gene has CDR1 SGHVS and CDR2 FQNEAQ. The CDR3 sequence is 11 residues long.

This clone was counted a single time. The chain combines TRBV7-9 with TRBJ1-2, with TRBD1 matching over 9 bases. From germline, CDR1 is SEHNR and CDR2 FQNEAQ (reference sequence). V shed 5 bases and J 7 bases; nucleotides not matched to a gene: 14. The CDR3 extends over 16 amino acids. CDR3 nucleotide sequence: TGTGCCAGCAGCCCCATGAAGGGACAGGGAATTCGTGGCTACACCTTC. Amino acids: CASSPMKGQGIRGYTF.

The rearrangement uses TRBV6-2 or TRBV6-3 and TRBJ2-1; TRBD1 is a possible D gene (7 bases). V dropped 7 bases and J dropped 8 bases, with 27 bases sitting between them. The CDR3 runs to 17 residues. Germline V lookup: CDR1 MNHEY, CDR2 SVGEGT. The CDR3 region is CASTPSGGPAPGHEQFF. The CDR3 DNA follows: TGTGCCAGCACCCCTTCAGGGGGGCCTGCCCCGGGCCATGAGCAGTTCTTC.

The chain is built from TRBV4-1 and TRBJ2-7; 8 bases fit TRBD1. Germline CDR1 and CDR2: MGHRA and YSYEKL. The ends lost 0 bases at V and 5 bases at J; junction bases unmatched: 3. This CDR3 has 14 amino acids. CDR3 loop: CASSQETGEDEQYF. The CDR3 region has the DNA TGCGCCAGCAGCCAAGAGACAGGGGAGGACGAGCAGTACTTC.

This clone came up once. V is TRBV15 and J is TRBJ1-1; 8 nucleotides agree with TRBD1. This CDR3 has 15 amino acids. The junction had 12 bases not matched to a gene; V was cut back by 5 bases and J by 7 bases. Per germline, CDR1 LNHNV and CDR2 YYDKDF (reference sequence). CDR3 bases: TGTGCCACCAGCTATGGGACAGGTATCCGGGATGAAGCTTTCTTT. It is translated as CATSYGTGIRDEAFF. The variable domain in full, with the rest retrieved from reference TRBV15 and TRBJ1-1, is DAMVIQNPRYQVTQFGKPVTLSCSQTLNHNVMYWYQQKSSQAPKLLFHYYDKDFNNEADTPDNFQSRRPNTSFCFLDIRSPGLGDTAMYLCATSYGTGIRDEAFFGQGTRLTVV.

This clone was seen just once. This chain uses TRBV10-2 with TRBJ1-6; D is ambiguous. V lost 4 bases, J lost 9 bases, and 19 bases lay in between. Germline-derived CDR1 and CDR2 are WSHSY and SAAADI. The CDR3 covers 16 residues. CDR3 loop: CASSAGRPTGSSPLHF. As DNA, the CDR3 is TGCGCCAGCAGTGCGGGTCGCCCGACCGGGAGTTCACCCCTCCACTTT.

Here the CDR3 DNA reads TGTGCCAGCAGAGACTCAGGGTTAGGTTCACCCCTCCACTTT. Its translation: CASRDSGLGSPLHF. V and J are TRBV7-2 and TRBJ1-6; D might be TRBD1 (5 bases). Trimming took off 6 bases at V and 9 bases at J, with 15 bases between the two ends. CDR1 SGHTA and CDR2 FQGNSA come from the germline V gene. The CDR3 has 14 residues.

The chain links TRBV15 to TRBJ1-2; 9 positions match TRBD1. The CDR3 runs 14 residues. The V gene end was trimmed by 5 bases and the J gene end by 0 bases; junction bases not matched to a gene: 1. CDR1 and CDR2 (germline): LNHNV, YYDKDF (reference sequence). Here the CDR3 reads CATSGTGTNYGYTF. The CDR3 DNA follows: TGTGCCACCAGCGGGACAGGGACTAACTATGGCTACACCTTC.

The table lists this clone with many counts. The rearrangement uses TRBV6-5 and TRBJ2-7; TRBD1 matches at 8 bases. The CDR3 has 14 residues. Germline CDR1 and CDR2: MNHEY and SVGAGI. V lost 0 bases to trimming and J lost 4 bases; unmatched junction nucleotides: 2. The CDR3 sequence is CASSYSTGVYEQYF. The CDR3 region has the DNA TGTGCCAGCAGTTACTCGACAGGGGTGTACGAGCAGTACTTC.

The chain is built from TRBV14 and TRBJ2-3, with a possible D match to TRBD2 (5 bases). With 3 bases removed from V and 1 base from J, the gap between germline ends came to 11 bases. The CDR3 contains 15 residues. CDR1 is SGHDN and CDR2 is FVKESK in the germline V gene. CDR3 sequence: CASSHTSLRTDTQYF. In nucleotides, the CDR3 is TGTGCCAGCAGCCATACTAGTTTACGCACAGATACGCAGTATTTT.

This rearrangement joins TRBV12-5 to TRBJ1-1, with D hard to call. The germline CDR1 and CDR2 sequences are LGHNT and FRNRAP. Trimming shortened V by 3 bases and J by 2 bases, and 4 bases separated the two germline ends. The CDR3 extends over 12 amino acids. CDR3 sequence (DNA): TGTGCTAGTGGTTTCCCCAACACTGAAGCTTTCTTT. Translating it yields CASGFPNTEAFF.

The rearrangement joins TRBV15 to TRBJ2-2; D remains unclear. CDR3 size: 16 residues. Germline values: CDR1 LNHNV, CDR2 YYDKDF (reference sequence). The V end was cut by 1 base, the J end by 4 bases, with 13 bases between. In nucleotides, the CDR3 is TGTGCCACCAGCAGAGGAAGGGAACCGGGCACCGGGGAGCTGTTTTTT. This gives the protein CATSRGREPGTGELFF.

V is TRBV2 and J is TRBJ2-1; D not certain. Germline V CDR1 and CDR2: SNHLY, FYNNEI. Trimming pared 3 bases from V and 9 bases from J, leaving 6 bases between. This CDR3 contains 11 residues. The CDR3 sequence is CASSDLGEQFF. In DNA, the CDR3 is TGTGCCAGCAGTGACTTGGGTGAGCAGTTCTTC.

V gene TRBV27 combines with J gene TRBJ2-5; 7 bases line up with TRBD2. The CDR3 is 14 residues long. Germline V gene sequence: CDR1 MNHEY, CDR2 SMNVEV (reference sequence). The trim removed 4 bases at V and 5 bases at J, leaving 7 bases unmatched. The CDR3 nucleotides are TGTGCCAGCAGTTCCCTGGGAGGGCTGGAGACCCAGTACTTC. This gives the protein CASSSLGGLETQYF.

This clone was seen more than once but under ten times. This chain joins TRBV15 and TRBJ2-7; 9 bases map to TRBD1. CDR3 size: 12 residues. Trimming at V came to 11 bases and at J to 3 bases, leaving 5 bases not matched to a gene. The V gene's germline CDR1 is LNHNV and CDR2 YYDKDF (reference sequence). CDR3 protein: CAAGTGNYEQYF. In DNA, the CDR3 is TGTGCCGCGGGGACAGGGAACTACGAGCAGTACTTC.

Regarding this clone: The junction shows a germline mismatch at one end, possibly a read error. Here the CDR3 DNA reads TGTGCCAGCAGTGAATTTTTGGGCTCCACAGGTACGCAGTATTTT. Its protein product is CASSEFLGSTGTQYF. The chain links TRBV6-1 to TRBJ2-3, with a possible D match to TRBD1 (5 bases). CDR1 is MNHNS and CDR2 is SASEGT in the germline V gene. The CDR3 consists of 15 residues.

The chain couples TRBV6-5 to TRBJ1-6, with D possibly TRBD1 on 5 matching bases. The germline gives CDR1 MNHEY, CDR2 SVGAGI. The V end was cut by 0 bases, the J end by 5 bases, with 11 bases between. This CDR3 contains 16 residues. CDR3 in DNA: TGTGCCAGCAGTTACTCGATTGGGGCGAATAATTCACCCCTCCACTTT. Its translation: CASSYSIGANNSPLHF.